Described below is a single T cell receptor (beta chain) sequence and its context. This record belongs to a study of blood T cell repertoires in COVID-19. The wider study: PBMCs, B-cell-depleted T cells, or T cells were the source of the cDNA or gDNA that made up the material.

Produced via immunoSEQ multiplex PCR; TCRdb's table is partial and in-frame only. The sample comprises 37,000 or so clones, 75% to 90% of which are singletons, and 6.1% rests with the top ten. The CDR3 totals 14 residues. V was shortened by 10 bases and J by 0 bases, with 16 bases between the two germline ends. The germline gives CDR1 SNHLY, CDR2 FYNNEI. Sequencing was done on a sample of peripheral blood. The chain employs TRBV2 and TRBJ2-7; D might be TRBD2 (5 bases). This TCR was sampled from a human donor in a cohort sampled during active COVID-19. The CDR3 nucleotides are TGTGCCACTTACCAGGACTCCAGCTCCTACGAGCAGTACTTC. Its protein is CATYQDSSSYEQYF.